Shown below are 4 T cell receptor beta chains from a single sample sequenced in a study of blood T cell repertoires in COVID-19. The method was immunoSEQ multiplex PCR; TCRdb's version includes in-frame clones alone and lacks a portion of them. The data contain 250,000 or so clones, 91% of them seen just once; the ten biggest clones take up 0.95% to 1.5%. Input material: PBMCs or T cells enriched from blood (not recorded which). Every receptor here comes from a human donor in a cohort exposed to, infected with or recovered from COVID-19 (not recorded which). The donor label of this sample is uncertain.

The CDR3 region has the DNA TGTGCCAGTAGCGGTCCGACAGGCCCCTATGGCTACACCTTC. Residues: CASSGPTGPYGYTF. The rearrangement links TRBV19 to TRBJ1-2; D is possibly TRBD1 (6 bases). Germline V gene data show CDR1 as LNHDA and CDR2 as SQIVND (reference sequence). The CDR3 is made up of 14 amino acids. V dropped 6 bases and J dropped 4 bases, with 15 bases sitting between them.

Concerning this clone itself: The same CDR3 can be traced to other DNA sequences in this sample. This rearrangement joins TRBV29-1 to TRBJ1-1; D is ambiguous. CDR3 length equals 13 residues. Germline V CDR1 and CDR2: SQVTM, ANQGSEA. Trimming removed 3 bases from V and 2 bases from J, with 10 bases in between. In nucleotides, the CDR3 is TGCAGCGTTGAGGGAGGTCTAAACACTGAAGCTTTCTTT. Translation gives CSVEGGLNTEAFF.

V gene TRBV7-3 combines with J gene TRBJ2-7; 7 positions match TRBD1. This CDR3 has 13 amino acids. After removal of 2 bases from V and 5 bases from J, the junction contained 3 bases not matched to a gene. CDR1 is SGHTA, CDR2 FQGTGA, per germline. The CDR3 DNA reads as TGTGCCAGCAGCTTACAGGGGGTAAACGAGCAGTACTTC. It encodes CASSLQGVNEQYF.

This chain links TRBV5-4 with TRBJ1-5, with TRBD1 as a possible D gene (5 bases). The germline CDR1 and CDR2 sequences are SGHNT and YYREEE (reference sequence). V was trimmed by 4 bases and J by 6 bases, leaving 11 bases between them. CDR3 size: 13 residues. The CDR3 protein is CASSPGGGQPQHF. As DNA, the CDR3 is TGTGCCAGCAGCCCGGGGGGAGGTCAGCCCCAGCATTTT.